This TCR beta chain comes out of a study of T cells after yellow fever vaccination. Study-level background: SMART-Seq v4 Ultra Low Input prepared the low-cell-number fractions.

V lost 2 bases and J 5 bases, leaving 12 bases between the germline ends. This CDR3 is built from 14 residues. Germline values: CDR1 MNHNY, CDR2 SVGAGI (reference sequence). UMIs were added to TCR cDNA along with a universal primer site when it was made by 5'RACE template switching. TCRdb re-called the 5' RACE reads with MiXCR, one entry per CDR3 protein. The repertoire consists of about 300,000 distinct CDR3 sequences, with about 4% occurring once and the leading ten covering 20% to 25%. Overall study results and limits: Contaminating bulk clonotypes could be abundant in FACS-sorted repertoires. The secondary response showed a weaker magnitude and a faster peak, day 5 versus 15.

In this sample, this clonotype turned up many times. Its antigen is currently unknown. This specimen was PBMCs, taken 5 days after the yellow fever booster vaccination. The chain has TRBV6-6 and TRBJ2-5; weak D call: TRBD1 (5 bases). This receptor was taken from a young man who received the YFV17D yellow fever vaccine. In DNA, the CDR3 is TGTGCCAGCAGTTACAGGGGAAGGTGGGAGACCCAGTACTTC. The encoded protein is CASSYRGRWETQYF.